Listed here is a single T cell receptor (beta chain). No cognate antigen has been identified for it. No much larger clone is present one base from it, and per-base qualities are unavailable. Genomic DNA was isolated from the sorted cells so that the TCRbeta CDR3 region could be sequenced. The immunoSEQ Assay was used for sequencing of TCRbeta CDR3 regions. The source is immuneACCESS, and TCRdb retained only in-frame sequences with V and J called. Part of the clones is not carried over; for the studies checked, unresolved V genes explain less than half of this, and the remainder is unexplained. For this sample there are fewer than 20,000 clones; 80% to 95% appear just once. The ten most abundant clones make up 25% to 30% of the sample. The trial excluded patients who had a history of autoimmune disease or who were on systemic immunosuppression. Peripheral blood for TCR sequencing was drawn from every dose cohort at baseline, at cycle 4 day 1 and at cycle 7 day 1. Samples came from an open-label, multicenter, first-in-human phase I dose-escalation trial of ivuxolimab. Adults with locally advanced or metastatic head and neck squamous cell, hepatocellular, melanoma or renal cell carcinoma were enrolled in the trial. Before TCR sequencing, CD4+ T cells and CD8+ T cells were sorted from peripheral blood as separate populations.

The germline V gene (reference sequence) gives CDR1 as MNHEY and CDR2 as SMNVEV. At the junction V is shortened by 3 bases and J by 0 bases, with 6 bases in between. The CDR3 runs 13 amino acids, cysteine and phenylalanine included. Of the read, only the CDR3 DNA is kept; its 39 bases are in frame from base 1. These data belong to a study of OX40 agonist ivuxolimab in advanced cancers. Looking at the study overall: The costimulatory receptor OX40 (CD134) was targeted by ivuxolimab, a fully human IgG2 agonistic monoclonal antibody. Intravenous ivuxolimab was administered to patients every 2 weeks at six dose levels: 0.01, 0.1, 0.3, 1.5, 3 and 10 mg/kg. Of the roughly 51 patients in dose escalation, about 20 had hepatocellular carcinoma, some 15 had melanoma, 9 had renal cell carcinoma and 9 had head and neck cancer. A male proportion of roughly 80% and a mean age of 60 years, ranging from 23 to 79, were recorded for the dose-escalation cohort. Patients were allowed to have had prior anti-PD-1, anti-PD-L1 or anti-CTLA-4 therapy, and approximately 39% of the dose-escalation patients had been treated with checkpoint inhibitors. Partial responses occurred in three dose-escalation patients: two with cutaneous melanoma and one with hepatocellular carcinoma. The purpose of peripheral TCRbeta sequencing was to test whether ivuxolimab changed TCR sequence diversity and led to clonal T-cell expansion. The monotherapy dose-escalation portion (N = 52 patients) of the phase I ivuxolimab trial is reported in the paper. Overall results and qualifications from the work: After ivuxolimab, more expanded clones were found on average in CD8+ T cells than in CD4+ T cells. At doses from 0.1 to 3.0 mg/kg, clonal expansion was seen in both CD4+ and CD8+ blood T cells between baseline and week 6. Low levels of normalized T-cell clonal expansion were also seen in some nonresponding patients. In the 0.1-3.0 mg/kg groups, partial responders had among the lowest normalized peripheral clonal expansion, particularly in CD8+ T cells. Which antigens the clonally expanded peripheral T cells were specific for was not determined.

The chain couples TRBV27 to TRBJ2-7, with the D call perhaps TRBD1 or TRBD2, as 5 bases match in each case. The receptor's source is an adult with an advanced solid tumor such as melanoma, head and neck, liver or kidney cancer. The sample was CD4+ or CD8+ T cells sorted from blood, taken in a trial of the OX40 agonist ivuxolimab. The CDR3 region has the sequence CASSFGASYEQYF. At the DNA level, the sequence is TGTGCCAGCAGTTTCGGGGCCTCCTACGAGCAGTACTTC.